Included here is one T cell receptor beta chain sequence, with context. Its target is not known. Primers included in the PCR were 60 Vbeta and 13 Jbeta primers. The method was immunoSEQ multiplex PCR; TCRdb's version includes in-frame clones alone and lacks a portion of them. Among around 67,000 clones listed, 75% to 85% were seen once. V lost 0 bases, J lost 1 base, and 7 bases lay in between. The CDR3 contains 14 residues. Germline V gene lookup returns CDR1 SGDLS and CDR2 YYNGEE. Donors sampled were nominally healthy, though unrecorded immune exposures were likely. This entry belongs to a study of cytomegalovirus exposure and HLA in healthy donors. General study findings and limits: Specificity for CMV antigens was confirmed in vitro for a few of the CMV-associated chains. For most subjects, TCR beta sequences were reported to predict HLA-A and HLA-B alleles with accuracy. Later work showed greater clonal expansion in HLA-associated TCR beta chains than in equally common others.

This sequence was found in a man aged 18-30 years in good health and CMV-seropositive. V is TRBV9 and J is TRBJ1-1, with unresolved D. The sequenced sample was PBMCs. Written as DNA, the CDR3 is TGTGCCAGCAGCGTAGAGGCAGGGAACACTGAAGCTTTCTTT. Translated, it gives CASSVEAGNTEAFF.